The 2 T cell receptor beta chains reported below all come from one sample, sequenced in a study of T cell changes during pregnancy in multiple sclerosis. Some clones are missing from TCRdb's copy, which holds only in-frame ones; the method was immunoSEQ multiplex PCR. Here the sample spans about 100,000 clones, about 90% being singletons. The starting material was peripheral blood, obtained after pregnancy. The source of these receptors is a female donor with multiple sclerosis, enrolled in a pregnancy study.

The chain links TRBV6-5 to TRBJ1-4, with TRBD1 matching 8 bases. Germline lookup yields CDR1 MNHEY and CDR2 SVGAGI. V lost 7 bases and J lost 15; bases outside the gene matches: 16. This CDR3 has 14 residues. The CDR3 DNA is TGTGCCAGCAAAACCGGGACAGGAAGCATGATTTTGTTTTTT. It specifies CASKTGTGSMILFF.

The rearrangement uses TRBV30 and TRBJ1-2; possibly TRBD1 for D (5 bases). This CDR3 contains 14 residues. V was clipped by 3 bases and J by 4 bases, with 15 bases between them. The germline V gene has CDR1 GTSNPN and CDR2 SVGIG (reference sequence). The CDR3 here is CAWRAAGLSYGYTF. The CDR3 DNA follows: TGTGCCTGGAGGGCCGCAGGGTTGAGCTATGGCTACACCTTC. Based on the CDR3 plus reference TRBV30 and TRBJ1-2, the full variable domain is SQTIHQWPATLVQPVGSPLSLECTVEGTSNPNLYWYRQAAGRGLQLLFYSVGIGQISSEVPQNLSASRPQDRQFILSSKKLLLSDSGFYLCAWRAAGLSYGYTFGSGTRLTVV.